Listed below are T cell receptor beta chains from one sample, sequenced in a study of shared clonotypes between healthy human individuals. Repertoires were generated with immunoSEQ multiplex PCR, while TCRdb's copy carries only in-frame clones and drops some. The sample has about 2.3 million clones; around 92% are singletons. What was sequenced was naive CD4+ T cells from PBMCs. The receptor set was obtained from a man between 18 and 29 years old in good health. Some clones in this sample may be carry-over from other donors' samples. Both conserved end residues are part of each CDR3. The order of the fields is V gene, D gene, clone size, J gene, CDR3 protein, CDR3 DNA. A D gene is named only where the DNA matches it firmly. Only some rows state a clone size, as once, few, many or a class for expanded clones.

TRBV4-2	TRBD1	few	TRBJ1-5	CASSQDRVGNQPQHF	TGTGCCAGCAGCCAGGACAGGGTGGGCAATCAGCCCCAGCATTTT
TRBV14	-	-	TRBJ1-4	CASSQRGGLNEKLFF	TGTGCCAGCAGCCAGAGGGGAGGGCTTAATGAAAAACTGTTTTTT
TRBV28	-	-	TRBJ1-1	CASAIGGVMNTEAFF	TGTGCCAGCGCAATTGGGGGGGTCATGAACACTGAAGCTTTCTTT
TRBV19	TRBD2	-	TRBJ2-7	CASSLAVTYEQYF	TGTGCCAGTAGTCTAGCGGTAACTTACGAGCAGTACTTC
TRBV7-9	-	-	TRBJ2-3	CASSLGNADTDTQYF	TGTGCCAGCAGCTTAGGAAACGCGGACACAGATACGCAGTATTTT
TRBV27	TRBD1	-	TRBJ2-5	CASNRQGVGETQYF	TGTGCCAGCAACCGACAGGGCGTGGGGGAGACCCAGTACTTC
TRBV6-5	TRBD1	once	TRBJ1-2	CASSSWGQAYGYTF	TGTGCCAGCAGTTCCTGGGGACAGGCCTATGGCTACACCTTC
TRBV7-2	TRBD2	-	TRBJ2-5	CASSLDRGGQETQYF	TGTGCCAGCAGCTTAGATCGGGGGGGGCAAGAGACCCAGTACTTC
TRBV9	TRBD2	-	TRBJ2-2	CASRTGGLAGDLLGELFF	TGTGCCAGCAGGACAGGGGGACTAGCGGGAGACTTACTCGGGGAGCTGTTTTTT
TRBV9	-	-	TRBJ2-3	CASSVDGPSTDTQYF	TGTGCCAGCAGCGTAGACGGGCCGAGCACAGATACGCAGTATTTT
TRBV27	TRBD1	-	TRBJ1-5	CASKSLDRGLQPQHF	TGTGCCAGCAAAAGCCTGGACAGGGGGCTTCAGCCCCAGCATTTT
TRBV27	-	-	TRBJ2-1	CASSLGLVRAAYNEQFF	TGTGCCAGCAGTCTAGGGCTTGTTAGGGCGGCCTACAATGAGCAGTTCTTC
TRBV6-1	TRBD1	-	TRBJ1-5	CASSERGQNNQPQHF	TGTGCCAGCAGTGAAAGGGGACAGAACAATCAGCCCCAGCATTTT
TRBV4-2	-	-	TRBJ2-1	CASSQVGERLEQFF	TGTGCCAGCAGCCAAGTCGGGGAGCGGCTTGAGCAGTTCTTC
TRBV2	TRBD2	-	TRBJ2-2	CASSASGKDTGELFF	TGTGCCAGCAGTGCTAGCGGGAAAGACACCGGGGAGCTGTTTTTT
TRBV4-1	TRBD2	once	TRBJ2-2	CASSLSGEGNTGELFF	TGCGCCAGCAGTCTTTCGGGGGAGGGGAACACCGGGGAGCTGTTTTTT
TRBV5-4	TRBD1	-	TRBJ1-2	CASSVRTGYGYTF	TGTGCCAGCAGCGTTAGGACAGGCTATGGCTACACCTTC
TRBV5-1	TRBD1	-	TRBJ2-5	CASSPQGTQETQYF	TGCGCCAGCAGCCCACAGGGGACGCAAGAGACCCAGTACTTC
TRBV2	TRBD2	-	TRBJ2-1	CARDSGANSYNEQFF	TGTGCCAGAGACAGCGGGGCTAACTCCTACAATGAGCAGTTCTTC
TRBV28	-	-	TRBJ2-7	CASRLWRPQGSGYEQYF	TGTGCCAGCAGGTTATGGCGCCCCCAAGGGAGTGGCTACGAGCAGTACTTC
TRBV18	-	-	TRBJ1-5	CASSRTEDQPQHF	TGTGCCAGCTCACGGACAGAGGATCAGCCCCAGCATTTT
TRBV7-2	-	once	TRBJ2-7	CASSGAGTGAYEQYF	TGTGCCAGCAGCGGGGCCGGGACTGGAGCCTACGAGCAGTACTTC
TRBV6-5	TRBD1	-	TRBJ1-1	CASSYSIGQGNTEAFF	TGTGCCAGCAGTTACTCAATAGGACAGGGGAACACTGAAGCTTTCTTT
TRBV28	-	-	TRBJ1-1	CASSLQGGTEAFF	TGTGCCAGCAGTTTACAAGGGGGCACTGAAGCTTTCTTT
TRBV9	-	-	TRBJ2-3	CASTKTPGRGADTQYF	TGTGCCAGCACCAAGACCCCAGGGAGAGGCGCAGATACGCAGTATTTT
TRBV28	TRBD1	-	TRBJ1-4	CASSSDRGGEKLFF	TGTGCCAGCAGTAGCGACAGGGGGGGGGAAAAACTGTTTTTT
TRBV18	-	-	TRBJ1-5	CASQESFYQPQHF	TGTGCCAGTCAGGAGAGTTTTTATCAGCCCCAGCATTTT
TRBV7-6	-	-	TRBJ2-6	CASSLTRRSGANVLTF	TGTGCCAGCAGCTTAACGCGGAGATCTGGGGCCAACGTCCTGACTTTC
TRBV20-1	-	few	TRBJ1-1	CSLDRNTEAFF	TGCAGCTTAGACAGGAACACTGAAGCTTTCTTT
TRBV10-3	-	-	TRBJ1-1	CAISDKGNTEAFF	TGTGCCATCAGTGATAAAGGGAACACTGAAGCTTTCTTT
TRBV9	-	once	TRBJ1-2	CASSVVGDPNYGYTF	TGTGCCAGCAGCGTAGTTGGGGATCCAAACTATGGCTACACCTTC
TRBV14	TRBD1	-	TRBJ1-2	CASSSTGGANYGYTF	TGTGCCAGCAGTTCCACAGGGGGGGCCAACTATGGCTACACCTTC
TRBV7-2	-	once	TRBJ1-2	CASSLSQVGTANYGYTF	TGTGCCAGCAGCTTAAGCCAAGTGGGGACTGCCAACTATGGCTACACCTTC
TRBV7-9	TRBD1	-	TRBJ2-5	CASSLLGQPQETQYF	TGTGCCAGCAGCCTTCTGGGACAGCCCCAAGAGACCCAGTACTTC
TRBV6-5	TRBD1	-	TRBJ1-2	CASRSTGDWSGYTF	TGTGCCAGCAGATCGACAGGGGATTGGAGTGGCTACACCTTC
TRBV2	-	-	TRBJ1-4	CASTGRLNEKLFF	TGTGCCAGCACCGGCAGACTTAATGAAAAACTGTTTTTT
TRBV18	-	-	TRBJ2-5	CASSPGAGETQYF	TGTGCCAGCTCACCGGGGGCGGGAGAGACCCAGTACTTC
TRBV11-2	TRBD2	-	TRBJ2-5	CASSFPGTSGQETQYF	TGTGCCAGCAGCTTCCCTGGGACTAGCGGTCAAGAGACCCAGTACTTC
TRBV11-2	-	-	TRBJ2-1	CASSLGHHLGGNEQFF	TGTGCCAGCAGCCTTGGACACCACCTAGGGGGTAATGAGCAGTTCTTC
TRBV6-1	-	-	TRBJ1-2	CASSEARPPAGHYGYTF	TGTGCCAGCAGTGAAGCGCGGCCCCCCGCAGGGCACTATGGCTACACCTTC
TRBV28	-	-	TRBJ2-7	CASSFPLAYPSGQYF	TGTGCCAGCAGTTTCCCCCTTGCATACCCCTCCGGGCAGTACTTC